The rows below give T cell receptor beta chains drawn from one sample of a study of blood T cell repertoires in COVID-19. Measured with immunoSEQ multiplex PCR; TCRdb has only the in-frame clones, and not every one. The repertoire includes about 27,000 clones, around nine tenths of them detected once, and about a sixth sits in the top ten. The sample was peripheral blood. These receptors were collected from a human donor with active COVID-19. The donor label of this sample is uncertain. Both conserved end residues are part of each CDR3. D genes are given only for firm matches. Only part of the rows carry a size: once, few, many, or a class if the clone is expanded.

v_gene	j_gene	d_gene	abundance	CDR3aa	CDR3nt
TRBV14	TRBJ1-1	TRBD1	.	CASSIRTGMNTEAFF	TGTGCCAGCAGCATCCGGACAGGCATGAACACTGAAGCTTTCTTT
TRBV6-5	TRBJ2-5	.	.	CASRKTGEETQYF	TGTGCCAGCAGAAAGACGGGGGAGGAGACCCAGTACTTC
TRBV9	TRBJ2-3	TRBD2	.	CASGRLAGGGDTQYF	TGTGCCAGCGGAAGACTAGCGGGGGGAGGGGATACGCAGTATTTT
TRBV3-1/TRBV3-2	TRBJ2-1	TRBD2	.	CASSQDPRPGLAGLTEQFF	TGTGCCAGCAGCCAAGATCCCCGGCCGGGACTAGCGGGACTGACTGAGCAGTTCTTC
TRBV19	TRBJ1-5	TRBD1	.	CASSVTGNNQPQHF	TGTGCCAGTAGTGTGACAGGGAACAATCAGCCCCAGCATTTT
TRBV9	TRBJ2-1	.	.	CASSVDGRGAHNEQFF	TGTGCCAGCAGCGTAGATGGCAGGGGGGCCCACAATGAGCAGTTCTTC
TRBV5-1	TRBJ2-1	.	.	CASSPTGNNEQFF	TGCGCCAGCAGCCCAACAGGGAACAATGAGCAGTTCTTC
TRBV6-5	TRBJ1-5	.	.	CASTPGAGDQPQHF	TGTGCCAGCACCCCAGGGGCTGGCGATCAGCCCCAGCATTTT
TRBV9	TRBJ2-3	TRBD1	.	CASSPPTGFTDTQYF	TGTGCCAGCAGCCCACCGACAGGGTTCACAGATACGCAGTATTTT
TRBV7-2	TRBJ1-5	TRBD1	.	CASSPTGYSNQPQHF	TGTGCCAGCAGCCCGACAGGGTATAGCAATCAGCCCCAGCATTTT
TRBV27	TRBJ2-1	TRBD1	.	CASRTGGNEQFF	TGTGCCAGCAGGACAGGGGGCAATGAGCAGTTCTTC
TRBV11-2	TRBJ2-2	TRBD2	.	CASLKGGGPDGELFF	TGTGCCAGCCTCAAAGGCGGGGGGCCTGACGGGGAGCTGTTTTTT
TRBV12-3/TRBV12-4	TRBJ2-7	TRBD1	.	CASSPDDRAEQYF	TGTGCCAGCAGTCCCGACGACAGGGCCGAGCAGTACTTC
TRBV18	TRBJ2-2	TRBD2	few	CASSPLPIAGATTGELFF	TGTGCCAGCTCACCCCTCCCCATAGCGGGAGCTACGACCGGGGAGCTGTTTTTT
TRBV29-1	TRBJ1-3	.	.	CSVEQRGSNTIYF	TGCAGCGTTGAACAAAGGGGTTCAAACACCATATATTTT
TRBV9	TRBJ2-1	.	.	CASSLRDWGYRDNEQFF	TGTGCCAGCAGCCTCCGGGACTGGGGCTACCGGGACAATGAGCAGTTCTTC
TRBV7-2	TRBJ2-5	.	.	CASSLARGLYQETQYF	TGTGCCAGCAGCTTAGCCAGGGGCCTGTACCAAGAGACCCAGTACTTC
TRBV4-3	TRBJ1-1	.	.	CASSLRRDTEAFF	TGCGCCAGCAGCCTGAGGAGGGACACTGAAGCTTTCTTT
TRBV27	TRBJ2-7	.	few	CASGPGSRYEQYF	TGTGCCAGCGGCCCGGGATCGCGGTACGAGCAGTACTTC
TRBV9	TRBJ2-5	TRBD2	.	CASSVAGGPETQYF	TGTGCCAGCAGCGTAGCGGGAGGGCCGGAGACCCAGTACTTC
TRBV7-9	TRBJ2-7	.	.	CASSLVGQGSPYEQYF	TGTGCCAGCAGCTTAGTGGGGCAGGGGAGTCCCTACGAGCAGTACTTC
TRBV21-1	TRBJ1-2	.	.	CASSNVAGDYGYTF	TGTGCCAGCAGCAACGTAGCAGGGGACTATGGCTACACCTTC
TRBV21-1	TRBJ2-1	.	.	CASSKEGRGREDLYNEQFF	TGTGCCAGCAGCAAAGAGGGCAGGGGGCGCGAGGATCTCTACAATGAGCAGTTCTTC
TRBV11-2	TRBJ1-1	TRBD1	.	CASRQGTEAFF	TGTGCCAGCAGACAGGGGACTGAAGCTTTCTTT
TRBV5-1	TRBJ2-1	.	.	CASSLEGRGSDNEQFF	TGCGCCAGCAGCTTGGAGGGCAGGGGAAGCGACAATGAGCAGTTCTTC
TRBV11-2	TRBJ1-1	TRBD1	.	CASSLGPDRASGENTEAFF	TGTGCCAGCAGCTTAGGGCCCGACAGGGCTTCTGGCGAGAACACTGAAGCTTTCTTT
TRBV6-5	TRBJ2-4	TRBD1	.	CASSPDRAPNIQYF	TGTGCCAGCAGCCCGGACAGGGCGCCAAACATTCAGTACTTC
TRBV19	TRBJ2-5	.	.	CASSKGLGKTQYF	TGTGCCAGTAGTAAGGGGTTAGGAAAGACCCAGTACTTC